This T cell receptor (beta chain) originates from a study of blood T cell repertoires in COVID-19. Across the study: The United States, Italy and Spain were the sources of the acute and convalescent COVID-19 samples. The cDNA or gDNA used as material had been derived from T cells, B-cell-depleted T cells, or PBMCs.

Authors' analysis steps: Nucleated cell number was recorded as an estimate derived from reference gene primer amplification. The table came from immunoSEQ multiplex PCR; TCRdb's copy has only in-frame clones and leaves some out. The V and J calls and clone size come from that table; D and trimming were worked out from the DNA. Among about 160,000 clones listed, approximately 90% were seen once. The CDR3 runs 13 residues. The germline V gene has CDR1 KGHSH and CDR2 LQKENI. V was cut by 4 bases and J by 1 base, with 6 bases left in between. The genes are TRBV18 and TRBJ2-3; D is unclear. The sample consisted of peripheral blood. This TCR was sampled from a man younger than 30 with acute or convalescent COVID-19. CDR3 bases: TGTGCCAGCTCACTGCAGGGCACAGATACGCAGTATTTT. As protein: CASSLQGTDTQYF.